The T cell receptor (beta chain) under discussion was sequenced for a study of shared clonotypes between healthy human individuals. Study-level findings and limits: Among several donors, roughly 5% of naive CD4 clonotypes were found in common.

Assay execution proceeded at the deep level. Approximately 220 ng DNA, about 33,000 T cell genomes, went into each sorted-subset replicate PCR. This table comes from immunoSEQ multiplex PCR, and its TCRdb copy is limited to in-frame clones, with some not included. The sample shows fewer than 850,000 clones, around 90% of them seen only once. Germline CDR1 reads SGDLS; CDR2 reads YYNGEE. The CDR3 is made up of 15 amino acids. J was trimmed by 10 bases and V by 1 base; bases with no gene match: 7. Note on this clone: Its matching antigen is unknown.

This TCR was sampled from a man between 18 and 29 years old in good health. Some clones in this sample may be carry-over from other donors' samples. The chain joins TRBV9 to TRBJ2-1, with 11 bases aligning to TRBD2. What was sequenced was memory CD8+ T cells from PBMCs. The subset: CD45RO+ cells pooled with CCR7-negative TemRA cells. The CDR3 is CASSVRLAGGPEQFF. The CDR3 DNA reads as TGTGCCAGCAGCGTACGTTTAGCGGGAGGGCCAGAGCAGTTCTTC.